This is a list of T cell receptor beta chains from one sample in a study of cytomegalovirus exposure and HLA in healthy donors. Sequencing used immunoSEQ multiplex PCR; TCRdb keeps in-frame clones, though not all of them. The sample records over 120,000 clones, approximately 80% being singletons. Sequenced sample: PBMCs. The receptor source for this set is a male donor in good health and CMV-seronegative. Each CDR3 is given with its conserved first and last residue. Fields, in order: V gene, J gene, CDR3 protein.

TRBV9	TRBJ2-7	CASSLTGDSYEQYF
TRBV6-6	TRBJ2-7	CASSQPGQGFYEQYF
TRBV6-1	TRBJ2-7	CASSEGIATGAYRYF
TRBV6-1	TRBJ2-2	CASSPDRERGGELFF
TRBV30	TRBJ2-1	CAWSVLLAGGGEQFF
TRBV6-5	TRBJ1-1	CASSLRVLTEAFF
TRBV6-6	TRBJ2-7	CASREGQDPSYEQYF
TRBV7-9	TRBJ2-3	CSSSPVERTSTDTQYF
TRBV4-1	TRBJ2-5	CASSQEAFGAGGRGETQYF
TRBV14	TRBJ1-1	CASSQGRTTEAFF
TRBV7-3	TRBJ1-1	CASSGSSGHTEAFF
TRBV18	TRBJ2-7	CASSPLPVYEQYF
TRBV5-6	TRBJ1-2	CASSSYDRETYGYTF
TRBV10-1	TRBJ2-7	CASSEGLGTSGHYEQYF
TRBV5-8	TRBJ2-1	CASSETGLGYNEQFF
TRBV5-1	TRBJ2-3	CASSLGTSGATDTQYF
TRBV5-1	TRBJ2-5	CASSSSGGPQETQYF